A selection of T cell receptor beta chains follows, all from one sample in a study of glioma-infiltrating T cells after dendritic cell vaccination. The data were produced by immunoSEQ multiplex PCR, yet TCRdb's version contains in-frame clones alone and is incomplete. The sample has roughly 100,000 clones; roughly 76% are singletons. Specimen: blood, collected before dendritic cell vaccination. These receptor sequences come from a human donor with glioblastoma. CDR3s include the opening cysteine and the closing phenylalanine or tryptophan. A D gene is named only where the DNA matches it firmly. Clone size appears in some rows only: once, few, many, or a class for an expanded clone.

d_call: TRBD1
clone_size: .
j_call: TRBJ2-7
v_call: TRBV2
cdr3_nt: TGTGCCAGCACCTTCAGTCCCGGGACAGGGAACGAGCAGTACTTC
cdr3_aa: CASTFSPGTGNEQYF

d_call: TRBD1
clone_size: .
j_call: TRBJ1-1
v_call: TRBV6-1
cdr3_nt: TGTGCCAGCAGGGACAGGGGAGCCCCTGAAGCTTTCTTT
cdr3_aa: CASRDRGAPEAFF

d_call: TRBD1
clone_size: .
j_call: TRBJ2-7
v_call: TRBV12-5
cdr3_nt: TGTGCTAGTGGGCTGGGGACAGGCCTTAGCGAGCAGTACTTC
cdr3_aa: CASGLGTGLSEQYF

d_call: TRBD2
clone_size: .
j_call: TRBJ2-3
v_call: TRBV9
cdr3_nt: TGTGCCAGCAGCGCTACTGGGGGGGCAGATACGCAGTATTTT
cdr3_aa: CASSATGGADTQYF

d_call: .
clone_size: .
j_call: TRBJ1-1
v_call: TRBV5-1
cdr3_nt: TGCGCCAGCAGCTTGGTACAGGTGGGAACTGAAGCTTTCTTT
cdr3_aa: CASSLVQVGTEAFF

d_call: .
clone_size: .
j_call: TRBJ2-7
v_call: TRBV19
cdr3_nt: TGTGCCAGTAGTACCCGTACGACAGAACACTTCTACGAGCAGTACTTC
cdr3_aa: CASSTRTTEHFYEQYF

d_call: TRBD1
clone_size: .
j_call: TRBJ2-5
v_call: TRBV7-9
cdr3_nt: TGTGCCAGCAGCAACAGGGGACGAAAAGAGACCCAGTACTTC
cdr3_aa: CASSNRGRKETQYF

d_call: .
clone_size: .
j_call: TRBJ2-1
v_call: TRBV19
cdr3_nt: TGTGCCAGTAGTTCCGGGACTTCCTACAATGAGCAGTTCTTC
cdr3_aa: CASSSGTSYNEQFF

d_call: .
clone_size: once
j_call: TRBJ1-1
v_call: TRBV5-6
cdr3_nt: TGTGCCAGCAGGACAATGAACACTGAAGCTTTCTTT
cdr3_aa: CASRTMNTEAFF

d_call: TRBD1
clone_size: .
j_call: TRBJ1-3
v_call: TRBV30
cdr3_nt: TGTGCCTGGAGCGCGCCGGGCAGGGGGCTTGGAAACACCATATATTTT
cdr3_aa: CAWSAPGRGLGNTIYF

d_call: TRBD1
clone_size: .
j_call: TRBJ2-5
v_call: TRBV30
cdr3_nt: TGTGCCTGGAGTGTAGGGGGCAGCCAAGAGACCCAGTACTTC
cdr3_aa: CAWSVGGSQETQYF

d_call: .
clone_size: .
j_call: TRBJ2-7
v_call: TRBV19
cdr3_nt: TGTGCCAGTAGTATGGGGACACTCTCCTACGAGCAGTACTTC
cdr3_aa: CASSMGTLSYEQYF

d_call: .
clone_size: .
j_call: TRBJ2-5
v_call: TRBV7-6
cdr3_nt: TGTGCCAGCATTCCAGGGTTACAGGGCCGAGAGACCCAGTACTTC
cdr3_aa: CASIPGLQGRETQYF

d_call: .
clone_size: few
j_call: TRBJ1-3
v_call: TRBV28
cdr3_nt: TGTGCCAGCAGCCGAACAGGGTTCGGGGGAAACACCATATATTTT
cdr3_aa: CASSRTGFGGNTIYF

d_call: .
clone_size: .
j_call: TRBJ2-7
v_call: TRBV6-5
cdr3_nt: TGTGCCAGCAGTGAGCAGGGGAGCTCCTACGAGCAGTACTTC
cdr3_aa: CASSEQGSSYEQYF

d_call: .
clone_size: many
j_call: TRBJ1-6
v_call: TRBV10-3
cdr3_nt: TGTGCCATCAGTGAGCGGCCAGGGAACAATTCACCCCTCCACTTT
cdr3_aa: CAISERPGNNSPLHF

d_call: TRBD1
clone_size: .
j_call: TRBJ1-1
v_call: TRBV5-1
cdr3_nt: TGCGCCAGCAGCTTGCCGGGACAGGGGGCTGAAGCTTTCTTT
cdr3_aa: CASSLPGQGAEAFF

d_call: .
clone_size: .
j_call: TRBJ1-1
v_call: TRBV30
cdr3_nt: TGTGCCTGGAGTGGGTCCCCGGGGGGTAACACTGAAGCTTTCTTT
cdr3_aa: CAWSGSPGGNTEAFF

d_call: TRBD1
clone_size: .
j_call: TRBJ2-7
v_call: TRBV11-2
cdr3_nt: TGTGCCAGCAGCTACGGGACAGGGAAGGACGAGCAGTACTTC
cdr3_aa: CASSYGTGKDEQYF

d_call: .
clone_size: .
j_call: TRBJ1-6
v_call: TRBV5-1
cdr3_nt: TGCGCCAGCAGCTTGGTGGGGGGACCTAATTCACCCCTCCACTTT
cdr3_aa: CASSLVGGPNSPLHF

d_call: .
clone_size: .
j_call: TRBJ2-3
v_call: TRBV4-1
cdr3_nt: TGCGCCAGCAGCCAAGATCGCGGGGCTAGCACAGATACGCAGTATTTT
cdr3_aa: CASSQDRGASTDTQYF

d_call: TRBD1
clone_size: .
j_call: TRBJ2-5
v_call: TRBV11-3
cdr3_nt: TGTGCCAGCAGCGAGGGACAGGGAGGTAAATCGGAGACCCAGTACTTC
cdr3_aa: CASSEGQGGKSETQYF

d_call: .
clone_size: .
j_call: TRBJ1-4
v_call: TRBV5-1
cdr3_nt: TGCGCCAGCAGCTTGGAGCAGGCGGGGAGGGAAAAACTGTTTTTT
cdr3_aa: CASSLEQAGREKLFF